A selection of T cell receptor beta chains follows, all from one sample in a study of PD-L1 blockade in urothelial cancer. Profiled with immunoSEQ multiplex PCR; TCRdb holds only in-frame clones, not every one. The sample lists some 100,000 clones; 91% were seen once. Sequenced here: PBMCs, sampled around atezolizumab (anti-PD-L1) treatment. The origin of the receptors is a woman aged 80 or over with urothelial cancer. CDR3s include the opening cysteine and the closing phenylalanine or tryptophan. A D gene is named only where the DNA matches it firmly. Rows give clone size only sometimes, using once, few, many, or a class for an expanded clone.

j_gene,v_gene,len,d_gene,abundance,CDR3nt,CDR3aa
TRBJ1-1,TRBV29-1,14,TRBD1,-,TGCAGCGTCGTCGACAGGGGGCGCTTCACTGAAGCTTTCTTT,CSVVDRGRFTEAFF
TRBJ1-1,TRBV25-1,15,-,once,TGTGCCAGCAGTGAATCGTTCAGGCCAAACACTGAAGCTTTCTTT,CASSESFRPNTEAFF
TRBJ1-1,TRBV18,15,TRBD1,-,TGTGCCAGCTCACCCCAGGGACAGTTGAACACTGAAGCTTTCTTT,CASSPQGQLNTEAFF
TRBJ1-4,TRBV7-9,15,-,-,TGTGCCAGCAGCTCAGGGTCCTCCAGTAATGAAAAACTGTTTTTT,CASSSGSSSNEKLFF
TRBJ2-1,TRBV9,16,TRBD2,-,TGTGCCAGCAGCGTAGTGGGGTCTAGCGGACACAATGAGCAGTTCTTC,CASSVVGSSGHNEQFF
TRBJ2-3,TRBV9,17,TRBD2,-,TGTGCCAGCAGCCCGCGGACTAGCGGATGGGGCACAGATACGCAGTATTTT,CASSPRTSGWGTDTQYF
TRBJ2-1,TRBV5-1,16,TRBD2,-,TGCGCCAGCAGCTTGGTAAGCGGGAGTAGTAGCAGTGAGCAGTTCTTC,CASSLVSGSSSSEQFF
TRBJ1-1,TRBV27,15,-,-,TGTGCCAGCAGCTCCTGGGGGAGGGGGAACACTGAAGCTTTCTTT,CASSSWGRGNTEAFF
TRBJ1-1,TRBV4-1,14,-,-,TGCGCCAGCAGCCAAGACAGTAGCTCCACTGAAGCTTTCTTT,CASSQDSSSTEAFF
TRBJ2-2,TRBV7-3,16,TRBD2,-,TGTGCCAGCAGCTTAGACGGGAGGGCCGGGACCGGGGAGCTGTTTTTT,CASSLDGRAGTGELFF
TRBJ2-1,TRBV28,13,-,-,TGTGCCAGCAGTTTAGGGGAGTACAATGAGCAGTTCTTC,CASSLGEYNEQFF
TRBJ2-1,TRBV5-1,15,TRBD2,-,TGCGCCAGCAGCTTTGGGACTAGCGGGAGCAATGAGCAGTTCTTC,CASSFGTSGSNEQFF
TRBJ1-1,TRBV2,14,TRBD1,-,TGTGCCAGCAGCAGAGACAGGGCGAACACTGAAGCTTTCTTT,CASSRDRANTEAFF
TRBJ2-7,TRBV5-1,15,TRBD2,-,TGCGCCAGCAGCTCGGGACTAGCGGGAGAGTACGAGCAGTACTTC,CASSSGLAGEYEQYF
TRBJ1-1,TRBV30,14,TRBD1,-,TGTGCCTGGAGAGGGGACAGGGGAATTGCTGAAGCTTTCTTT,CAWRGDRGIAEAFF
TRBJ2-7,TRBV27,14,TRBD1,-,TGTGCCACGAGAAAACAGGGGGTATCCTACGAGCAGTACTTC,CATRKQGVSYEQYF
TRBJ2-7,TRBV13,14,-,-,TGTGCCAGCAGCTCCGGACAGACCTCCTACGAGCAGTACTTC,CASSSGQTSYEQYF
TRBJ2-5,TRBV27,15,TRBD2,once,TGTGCCACCCCAAAGGGACTAGCGGTAAAAGAGACCCAGTACTTC,CATPKGLAVKETQYF
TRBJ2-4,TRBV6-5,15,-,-,TGTGCCAGCAGTAGTAGCGGCGGCGGGGAAAACATTCAGTACTTC,CASSSSGGGENIQYF
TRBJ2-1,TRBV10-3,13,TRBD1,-,TGTGCCATCAGGGATGGACAGGTCAATGAGCAGTTCTTC,CAIRDGQVNEQFF
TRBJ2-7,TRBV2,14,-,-,TGTGCCAGCAGTTTAGGGACTCTCTCTTACGAGCAGTACTTC,CASSLGTLSYEQYF
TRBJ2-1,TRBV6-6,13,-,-,TGTGCCAGCAGTTACAAACAAAACAATGAGCAGTTCTTC,CASSYKQNNEQFF
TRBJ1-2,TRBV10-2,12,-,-,TGCGCCAGCAGTGACTTGGCTAGGGGCTACACCTTC,CASSDLARGYTF